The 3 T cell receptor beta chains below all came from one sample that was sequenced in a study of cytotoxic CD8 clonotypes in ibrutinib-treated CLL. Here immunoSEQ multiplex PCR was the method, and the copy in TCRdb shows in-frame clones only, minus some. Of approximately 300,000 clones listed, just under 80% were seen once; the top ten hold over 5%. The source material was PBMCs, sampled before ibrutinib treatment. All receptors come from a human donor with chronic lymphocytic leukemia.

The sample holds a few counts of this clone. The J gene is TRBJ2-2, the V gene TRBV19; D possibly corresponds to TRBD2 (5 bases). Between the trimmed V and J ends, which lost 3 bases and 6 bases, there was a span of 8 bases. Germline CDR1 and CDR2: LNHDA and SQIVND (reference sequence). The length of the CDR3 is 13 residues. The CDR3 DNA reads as TGTGCCAGTAGTATCGGCGGGTCCGGGGAGCTGTTTTTT. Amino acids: CASSIGGSGELFF.

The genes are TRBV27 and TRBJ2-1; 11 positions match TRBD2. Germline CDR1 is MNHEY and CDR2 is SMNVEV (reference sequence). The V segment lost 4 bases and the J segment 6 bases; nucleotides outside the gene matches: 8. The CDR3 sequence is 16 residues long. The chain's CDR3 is CASSSASLAGANEQFF. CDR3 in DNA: TGTGCCAGCAGTTCAGCGTCACTAGCGGGAGCCAATGAGCAGTTCTTC.

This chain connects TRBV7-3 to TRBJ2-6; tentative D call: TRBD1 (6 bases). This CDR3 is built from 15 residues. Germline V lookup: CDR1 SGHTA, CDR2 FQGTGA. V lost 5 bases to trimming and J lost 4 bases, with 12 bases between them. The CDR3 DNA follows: TGTGCCAGCAGCCTTACAGGGCCCGGGGCCAACGTCCTGACTTTC. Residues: CASSLTGPGANVLTF.